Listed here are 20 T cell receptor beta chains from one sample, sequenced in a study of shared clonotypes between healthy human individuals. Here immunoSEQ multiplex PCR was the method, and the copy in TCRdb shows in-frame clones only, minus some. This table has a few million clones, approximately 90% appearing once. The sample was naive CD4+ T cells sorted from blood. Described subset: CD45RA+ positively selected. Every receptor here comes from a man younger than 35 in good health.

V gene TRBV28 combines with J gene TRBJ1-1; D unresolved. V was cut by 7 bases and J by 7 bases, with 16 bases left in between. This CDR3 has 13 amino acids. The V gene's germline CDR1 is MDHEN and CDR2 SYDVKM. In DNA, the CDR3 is TGTGCCAGCATAAGGCCGGGATCCGATGAAGCTTTCTTT. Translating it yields CASIRPGSDEAFF. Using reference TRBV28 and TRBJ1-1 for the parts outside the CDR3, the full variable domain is DVKVTQSSRYLVKRTGEKVFLECVQDMDHENMFWYRQDPGLGLRLIYFSYDVKMKEKGDIPEGYSVSREKKERFSLILESASTNQTSMYLCASIRPGSDEAFFGQGTRLTVV.

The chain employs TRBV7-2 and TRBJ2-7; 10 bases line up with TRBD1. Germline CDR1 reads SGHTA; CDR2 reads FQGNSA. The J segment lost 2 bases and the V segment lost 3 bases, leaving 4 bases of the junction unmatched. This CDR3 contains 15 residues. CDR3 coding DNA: TGTGCCAGCAGCTTCAAGGGACAGGGGACCTACGAGCAGTACTTC. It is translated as CASSFKGQGTYEQYF. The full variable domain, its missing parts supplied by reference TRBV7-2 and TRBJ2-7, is GAGVSQSPSNKVTEKGKDVELRCDPISGHTALYWYRQSLGQGLEFLIYFQGNSAPDKSGLPSDRFSAERTGGSVSTLTIQRTQQEDSAVYLCASSFKGQGTYEQYFGPGTRLTVT.

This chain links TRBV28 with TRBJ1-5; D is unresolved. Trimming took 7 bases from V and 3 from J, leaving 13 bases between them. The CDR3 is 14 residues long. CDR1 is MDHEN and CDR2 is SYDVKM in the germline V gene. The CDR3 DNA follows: TGTGCCAGCAATACCGGTGGGAACAATCAGCCCCAGCATTTT. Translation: CASNTGGNNQPQHF.

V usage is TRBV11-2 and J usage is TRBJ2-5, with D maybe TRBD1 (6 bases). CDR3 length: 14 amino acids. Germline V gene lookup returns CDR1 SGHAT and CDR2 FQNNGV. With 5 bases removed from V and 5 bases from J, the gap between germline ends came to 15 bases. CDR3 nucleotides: TGTGCCAGCAGCGCACAGGGTTACTGGGAGACCCAGTACTTC. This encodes CASSAQGYWETQYF. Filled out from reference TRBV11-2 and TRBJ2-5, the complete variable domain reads EAGVAQSPRYKIIEKRQSVAFWCNPISGHATLYWYQQILGQGPKLLIQFQNNGVVDDSQLPKDRFSAERLKGVDSTLKIQPAKLEDSAVYLCASSAQGYWETQYFGPGTRLLVL.

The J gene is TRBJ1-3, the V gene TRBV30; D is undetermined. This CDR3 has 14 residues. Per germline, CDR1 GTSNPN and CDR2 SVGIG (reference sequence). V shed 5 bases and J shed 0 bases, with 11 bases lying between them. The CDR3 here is CAWGRGDSGNTIYF. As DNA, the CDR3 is TGTGCCTGGGGACGGGGAGACTCTGGAAACACCATATATTTT.

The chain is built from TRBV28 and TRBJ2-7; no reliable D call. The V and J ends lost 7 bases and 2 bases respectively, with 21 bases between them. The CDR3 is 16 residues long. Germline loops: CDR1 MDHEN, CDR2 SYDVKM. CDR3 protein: CASTPKWPPAAYEQYF. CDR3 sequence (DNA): TGTGCCAGCACCCCAAAGTGGCCTCCGGCAGCCTACGAGCAGTACTTC. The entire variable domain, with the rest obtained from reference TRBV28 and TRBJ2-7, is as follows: DVKVTQSSRYLVKRTGEKVFLECVQDMDHENMFWYRQDPGLGLRLIYFSYDVKMKEKGDIPEGYSVSREKKERFSLILESASTNQTSMYLCASTPKWPPAAYEQYFGPGTRLTVT.

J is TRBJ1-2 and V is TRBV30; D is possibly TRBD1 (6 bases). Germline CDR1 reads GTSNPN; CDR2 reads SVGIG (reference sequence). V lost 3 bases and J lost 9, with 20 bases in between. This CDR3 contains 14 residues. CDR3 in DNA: TGTGCCTGGAGAGAACCGGGACACACGTATAGCTACACCTTC. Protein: CAWREPGHTYSYTF.

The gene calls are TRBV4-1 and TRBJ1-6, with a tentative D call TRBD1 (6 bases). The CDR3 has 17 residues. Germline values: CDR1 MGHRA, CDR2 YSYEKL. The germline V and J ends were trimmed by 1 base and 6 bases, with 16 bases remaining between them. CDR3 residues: CASSQGAGVMVNSPLHF. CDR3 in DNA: TGCGCCAGCAGCCAAGGGGCAGGGGTTATGGTTAATTCACCCCTCCACTTT.

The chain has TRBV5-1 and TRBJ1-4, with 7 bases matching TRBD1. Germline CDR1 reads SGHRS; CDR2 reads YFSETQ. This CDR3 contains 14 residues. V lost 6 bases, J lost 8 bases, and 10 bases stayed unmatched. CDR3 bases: TGCGCCAGCAACTCACAGGGGTCGGAAGAAAAACTGTTTTTT. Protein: CASNSQGSEEKLFF.

The CDR3, as DNA: TGTGCCAGCAGCTACCGGGAAAAGTTCGACGAGCAGTACTTC. As protein: CASSYREKFDEQYF. The genes are TRBV7-2 and TRBJ2-7; TRBD2 is a possible D gene (5 bases). Germline CDR1 is SGHTA and CDR2 is FQGNSA. Deletions cut 4 bases from V and 5 bases from J, with 15 bases between. This CDR3 has 14 residues.

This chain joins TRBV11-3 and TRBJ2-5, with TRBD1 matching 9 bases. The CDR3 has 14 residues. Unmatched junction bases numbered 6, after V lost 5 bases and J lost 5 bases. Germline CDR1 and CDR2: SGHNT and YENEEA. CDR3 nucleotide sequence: TGTGCCAGCAGCCCCGCCGGACAGGGGGAGACCCAGTACTTC. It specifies CASSPAGQGETQYF.

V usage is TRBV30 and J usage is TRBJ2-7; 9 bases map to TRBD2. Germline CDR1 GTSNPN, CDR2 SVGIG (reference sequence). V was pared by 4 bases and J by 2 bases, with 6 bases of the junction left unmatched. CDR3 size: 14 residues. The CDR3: CAWNRGTSPYEQYF. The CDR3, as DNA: TGTGCCTGGAATCGGGGGACTAGCCCCTACGAGCAGTACTTC.

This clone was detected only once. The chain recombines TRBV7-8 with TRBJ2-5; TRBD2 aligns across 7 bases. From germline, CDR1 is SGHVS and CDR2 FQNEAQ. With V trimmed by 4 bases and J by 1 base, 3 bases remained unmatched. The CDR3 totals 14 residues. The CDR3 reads CASSSASGQETQYF. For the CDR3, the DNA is TGTGCCAGCAGCTCCGCTAGCGGCCAAGAGACCCAGTACTTC.

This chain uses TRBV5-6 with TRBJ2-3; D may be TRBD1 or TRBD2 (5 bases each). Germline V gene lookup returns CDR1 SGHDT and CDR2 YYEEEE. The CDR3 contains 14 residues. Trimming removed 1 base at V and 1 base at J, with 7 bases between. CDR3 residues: CASSLQGRTDTQYF. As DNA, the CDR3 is TGTGCCAGCAGCTTGCAGGGACGCACAGATACGCAGTATTTT. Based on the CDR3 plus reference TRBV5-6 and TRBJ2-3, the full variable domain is DAGVTQSPTHLIKTRGQQVTLRCSPKSGHDTVSWYQQALGQGPQFIFQYYEEEERQRGNFPDRFSGHQFPNYSSELNVNALLLGDSALYLCASSLQGRTDTQYFGPGTRLTVL.

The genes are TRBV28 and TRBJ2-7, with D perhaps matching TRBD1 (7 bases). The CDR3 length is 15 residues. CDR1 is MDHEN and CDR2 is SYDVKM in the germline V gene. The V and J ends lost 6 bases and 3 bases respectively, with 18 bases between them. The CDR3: CASRREEGQFYEQYF. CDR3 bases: TGTGCCAGCAGGAGAGAGGAGGGACAGTTCTACGAGCAGTACTTC. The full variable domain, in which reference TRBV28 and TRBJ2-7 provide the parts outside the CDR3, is DVKVTQSSRYLVKRTGEKVFLECVQDMDHENMFWYRQDPGLGLRLIYFSYDVKMKEKGDIPEGYSVSREKKERFSLILESASTNQTSMYLCASRREEGQFYEQYFGPGTRLTVT.

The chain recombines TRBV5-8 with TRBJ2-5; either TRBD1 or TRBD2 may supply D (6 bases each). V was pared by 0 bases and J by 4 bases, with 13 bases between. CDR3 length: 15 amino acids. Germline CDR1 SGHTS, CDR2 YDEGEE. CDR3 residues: CASSLAWGAGETQYF. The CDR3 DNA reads TGTGCCAGCAGCTTGGCGTGGGGGGCGGGAGAGACCCAGTACTTC.

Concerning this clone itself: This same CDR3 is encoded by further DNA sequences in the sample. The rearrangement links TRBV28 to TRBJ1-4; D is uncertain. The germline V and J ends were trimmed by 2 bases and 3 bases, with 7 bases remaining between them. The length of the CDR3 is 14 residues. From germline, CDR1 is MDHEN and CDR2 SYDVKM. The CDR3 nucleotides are TGTGCCAGCAGTTTAGGCGGCTCTAATGAAAAACTGTTTTTT. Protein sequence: CASSLGGSNEKLFF. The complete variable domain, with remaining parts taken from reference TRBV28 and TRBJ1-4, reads DVKVTQSSRYLVKRTGEKVFLECVQDMDHENMFWYRQDPGLGLRLIYFSYDVKMKEKGDIPEGYSVSREKKERFSLILESASTNQTSMYLCASSLGGSNEKLFFGSGTQLSVL.

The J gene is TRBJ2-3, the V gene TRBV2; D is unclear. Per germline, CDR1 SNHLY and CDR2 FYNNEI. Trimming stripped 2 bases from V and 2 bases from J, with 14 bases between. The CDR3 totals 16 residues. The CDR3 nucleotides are TGTGCCAGCAGTGAAAAGAGGCCGGCTATCACAGATACGCAGTATTTT. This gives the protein CASSEKRPAITDTQYF.

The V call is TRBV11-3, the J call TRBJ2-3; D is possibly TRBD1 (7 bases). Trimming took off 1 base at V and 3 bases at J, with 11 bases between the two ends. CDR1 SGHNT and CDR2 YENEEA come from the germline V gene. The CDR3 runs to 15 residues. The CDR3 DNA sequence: TGTGCCAGCAGCTTAGGACAGGGAGGTACAGATACGCAGTATTTT. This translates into CASSLGQGGTDTQYF.

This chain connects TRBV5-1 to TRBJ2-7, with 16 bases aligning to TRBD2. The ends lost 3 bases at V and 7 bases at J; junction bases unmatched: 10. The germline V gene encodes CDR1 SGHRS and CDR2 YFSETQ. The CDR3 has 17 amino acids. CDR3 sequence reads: CASSSGLAGGPTGEQYF. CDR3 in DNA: TGCGCCAGCAGCTCGGGACTAGCGGGAGGGCCGACGGGAGAGCAGTACTTC.